The 25 T cell receptor beta chains below all came from one sample that was sequenced in a study of blood T cells in healthy people across ages. The second PCR ran about 6 to 12 cycles with a sample-barcoded 5' primer and J-beta primers. TCRdb analysed the 5' RACE reads with MiXCR anew, one entry per CDR3 protein. The table lists around 970,000 distinct CDR3 sequences, 51% of them singletons. The source material was blood. These receptors were collected from a woman in her sixties in good health.

The V call is TRBV4-2, the J call TRBJ2-1; the D gene is possibly TRBD2 (6 bases). The CDR3 totals 15 residues. Germline V gene lookup returns CDR1 LGHNA and CDR2 YNFKEQ. The V end was cut by 0 bases, the J end by 8 bases, with 14 bases between. In nucleotides, the CDR3 is TGTGCCAGCAGCCAAGAGCCACTAGCTGTTTATGAGCAGTTCTTC. As protein: CASSQEPLAVYEQFF.

V and J are TRBV13 and TRBJ2-5; TRBD1 might be the D (6 bases). The CDR3 is made up of 16 amino acids. Germline CDR1 PRHDT, CDR2 FYEKMQ (reference sequence). V dropped 1 base and J dropped 3 bases, with 15 bases sitting between them. In nucleotides, the CDR3 is TGTGCCAGCAGCTTAGAGGTCAGGGGTGGGGAAGAGACCCAGTACTTC. This gives the protein CASSLEVRGGEETQYF.

This sequence joins TRBV3-1 and TRBJ2-5; D remains ambiguous. V was shortened by 5 bases and J by 6 bases, with 10 bases between the two germline ends. This CDR3 is built from 12 residues. The germline V gene encodes CDR1 LGHDT and CDR2 YNNKEL (reference sequence). Here the CDR3 reads CASSSPAKTQYF. As DNA, the CDR3 is TGTGCCAGCAGCTCGCCCGCAAAGACCCAGTACTTC.

This clonotype was counted once. V usage is TRBV10-3 and J usage is TRBJ2-1; perhaps TRBD1 as D (6 bases). The V end was cut by 9 bases, the J end by 5 bases, with 29 bases between. The CDR3 is 18 amino acids. Germline-derived CDR1 and CDR2 are ENHRY and SYGVKD. CDR3 coding DNA: TGTGCCATTCCCAAAGAATCACCCAGGGACACGTACCACAATGAGCAGTTCTTC. This codes for CAIPKESPRDTYHNEQFF.

The gene calls are TRBV10-3 and TRBJ2-7; TRBD2 matches 13 bases. The CDR3 length is 13 residues. Trimming at V came to 6 bases and at J to 6 bases, leaving 2 bases not matched to a gene. In germline, CDR1 is ENHRY, CDR2 SYGVKD. CDR3: CAIRGLAGSEQYF. The CDR3 DNA reads TGTGCCATCAGGGGACTAGCGGGAAGCGAGCAGTACTTC.

In its sample, this clonotype was seen once. This chain joins TRBV24-1 and TRBJ2-1; D is undetermined. The germline gives CDR1 KGHDR, CDR2 SFDVKD. This CDR3 spans 15 amino acids. V was pared by 3 bases and J by 3 bases, with 11 bases between. This CDR3 is CATSDGEKGYNEQFF. CDR3 bases: TGTGCCACCAGTGATGGGGAAAAGGGCTACAATGAGCAGTTCTTC.

In the case of this clonotype: The junction does not match germline at one end; this may be a read error. The rearrangement uses TRBV12-3 or TRBV12-4 and TRBJ2-1, with TRBD2 identical over 11 bases. This CDR3 contains 15 residues. CDR3 region: CASRLAGGPFNEQFF. In DNA, the CDR3 is TGTGCCAGCAGGTTAGCGGGAGGGCCTTTCAATGAGCAGTTCTTC.

The V call is TRBV5-1, the J call TRBJ2-1, with D uncertain. The closer fit of TRBJ2-7 to the DNA end suggests the J call may be wrong. CDR3 size: 18 residues. Germline CDR1 SGHRS, CDR2 YFSETQ. CDR3 in DNA: TGCGCCAGCAGCTTCCAACTCAACTTGATCAGCTCCTACAATGAGCAGTACTTC. It codes for CASSFQLNLISSYNEQYF.

V usage is TRBV20-1 and J usage is TRBJ1-2; D is undetermined. This CDR3 has 15 residues. Trimming stripped 0 bases from V and 4 bases from J, with 15 bases between. Germline V gene data show CDR1 as DFQATT and CDR2 as SNEGSKA (reference sequence). The CDR3 bases are TGCAGTGCTAGAGATGGGAAGGGTAGAGTCTATGGCTACACCTTC. Its protein is CSARDGKGRVYGYTF.

This clonotype was counted a few times. The chain couples TRBV5-1 to TRBJ2-7, with unresolved D. The CDR3 loop spans 15 amino acids. V was cut by 5 bases and J by 1 base, with 16 bases left in between. CDR1 SGHRS and CDR2 YFSETQ come from the germline V gene. This CDR3 reads CASSPTGDGSYEQYF. The CDR3 DNA reads as TGCGCCAGCAGTCCTACCGGTGACGGATCCTACGAGCAGTACTTC.

This chain connects TRBV9 to TRBJ2-7, with 10 bases lining up with TRBD1. J was trimmed by 6 bases and V by 3 bases; bases with no gene match: 18. The CDR3 has 18 residues. From germline, CDR1 is SGDLS and CDR2 YYNGEE. The CDR3 nucleotides are TGTGCCAGCAGCGGATGTATTGCGGGACAGGGGACGGATTGCGAGCAGTACTTC. Residues: CASSGCIAGQGTDCEQYF.

The chain couples TRBV20-1 to TRBJ1-2; perhaps TRBD1 as D (6 bases). The CDR3 sequence is 12 residues long. The ends were cut back, 6 bases at V and 5 bases at J, with 13 bases in the middle. CDR1 is DFQATT, CDR2 SNEGSKA, per germline (reference sequence). DNA for the CDR3: TGCAGTGCAACCCGAACAGGGTATGGCTACACCTTC. It translates to CSATRTGYGYTF.

On this clonotype itself: Possible read error: a much larger clone is one base away. The rearrangement uses TRBV6-5 and TRBJ2-1; 9 bases are a match to TRBD2. The J call may be wrong; the DNA end is better matched by TRBJ2-7. The CDR3 runs to 15 residues. Germline values: CDR1 MNHEY, CDR2 SVGAGI. Written as DNA, the CDR3 is TGTGTCAGCAGGATAGCGGGAGCCGCCTACAATGAGCAGTACTTC. Translating gives CVSRIAGAAYNEQYF.

The gene calls are TRBV11-2 and TRBJ1-1; D not resolved. The CDR3 is 12 amino acids. The V end lost 5 bases, the J end lost 5 bases, and 9 bases lay between the germline ends. CDR1 and CDR2 from the germline V gene are SGHAT and FQNNGV. The CDR3: CASSHSGTEAFF. CDR3 nucleotides: TGTGCCAGCAGCCATTCCGGGACTGAAGCTTTCTTT. Full variable domain (outside the CDR3, taken from reference TRBV11-2 and TRBJ1-1): EAGVAQSPRYKIIEKRQSVAFWCNPISGHATLYWYQQILGQGPKLLIQFQNNGVVDDSQLPKDRFSAERLKGVDSTLKIQPAKLEDSAVYLCASSHSGTEAFFGQGTRLTVV.

About this clonotype: A read error is possible here, since a much larger clone lies one base away. V gene TRBV27 combines with J gene TRBJ2-7; 9 bases agree with TRBD1. CDR1 and CDR2 from the germline V gene are MNHEY and SMNVEV (reference sequence). The CDR3 covers 15 residues. The CDR3 reads CASSSAGTGSYEHYF. The CDR3 DNA is TGTGCCAGCTCCTCTGCCGGGACAGGGTCCTACGAGCACTACTTC.

Here the CDR3 reads CASSSGEESGSPLHF. The CDR3 DNA reads as TGTGCCAGCAGTTCTGGGGAGGAAAGCGGTTCACCCCTCCACTTT. This rearrangement joins TRBV12-3 or TRBV12-4 to TRBJ1-6, with unresolved D. Trimming pared 4 bases from V and 9 bases from J, leaving 16 bases between. CDR3 length: 15 residues.

This clonotype came up a few times. The chain combines TRBV29-1 with TRBJ2-7, with 8 bases lining up with TRBD2. Germline V gives CDR1 SQVTM, CDR2 ANQGSEA. After removal of 4 bases from V and 2 bases from J, the junction contained 4 bases not matched to a gene. The CDR3 covers 13 residues. CDR3 nucleotide sequence: TGCAGCGTTGTAACTAGCGGACCCTACGAGCAGTACTTC. It specifies CSVVTSGPYEQYF.

CDR3 nucleotides: TGCGCCAGACGGGCAAGCAATCAGCCCCAGCATTTT. Amino acids: CARRASNQPQHF. The chain is built from TRBV5-1 and TRBJ1-5; D call uncertain. The V gene's germline CDR1 is SGHRS and CDR2 YFSETQ. This CDR3 is 12 amino acids long. The V and J ends lost 8 bases and 1 base respectively, with 7 bases between them.

This clonotype turned up a few times. The chain employs TRBV7-2 and TRBJ1-2, with 8 nucleotides matching TRBD1. V was pared by 6 bases and J by 4 bases, with 7 bases of the junction left unmatched. The V gene's germline CDR1 is SGHTA and CDR2 FQGNSA. CDR3 length: 14 residues. As DNA, the CDR3 is TGTGCCAGCAGTCCGACAGGGGTTCCCTATGGCTACACCTTC. Translation gives CASSPTGVPYGYTF. Looking up the rest from reference TRBV7-2 and TRBJ1-2 gives the full variable domain: GAGVSQSPSNKVTEKGKDVELRCDPISGHTALYWYRQSLGQGLEFLIYFQGNSAPDKSGLPSDRFSAERTGGSVSTLTIQRTQQEDSAVYLCASSPTGVPYGYTFGSGTRLTVV.

The table lists this clonotype with a few counts. V is TRBV27 and J is TRBJ2-7, with 10 nucleotides matching TRBD1. CDR3 length: 18 residues. J lost 6 bases, V lost 2 bases, and 16 bases had no gene match. Germline V lookup: CDR1 MNHEY, CDR2 SMNVEV (reference sequence). This CDR3 reads CASSLILPRRDRGREQYF. The CDR3 DNA reads as TGTGCCAGCAGTTTAATCCTCCCACGTCGGGACAGGGGACGCGAGCAGTACTTC.

The chain is built from TRBV20-1 and TRBJ2-1; the match to TRBD2 covers 7 bases. CDR1 is DFQATT, CDR2 SNEGSKA, per germline (reference sequence). V was pared by 0 bases and J by 4 bases, with 15 bases of the junction left unmatched. The CDR3 extends over 18 amino acids. CDR3 sequence (DNA): TGCAGTGCTAGAGATGCAGGGTGGAAGGCGGGAGTTTACAATGAGCAGTTCTTC. This translates into CSARDAGWKAGVYNEQFF.

This clonotype has only a few counts. This chain uses TRBV7-9 with TRBJ2-7, with no clear D. The germline gives CDR1 SEHNR, CDR2 FQNEAQ (reference sequence). V was cut by 1 base and J by 5 bases, with 15 bases left in between. CDR3 length equals 15 residues. CDR3 coding DNA: TGTGCCAGCAGCTTAGTTGGCAATCTGGTCCACGAGCAGTACTTC. Translation: CASSLVGNLVHEQYF.

The table lists this clonotype with many counts. The V call is TRBV5-1, the J call TRBJ2-7, with no clear D. V was cut by 0 bases and J by 3 bases, with 7 bases left in between. Germline V gene sequence: CDR1 SGHRS, CDR2 YFSETQ. The CDR3 runs 13 residues. The CDR3 reads CASSLDRYYEQYF. The CDR3 nucleotides read TGCGCCAGCAGCTTGGACAGATACTACGAGCAGTACTTC.

A single count supports this clonotype. The chain uses TRBV28 and TRBJ2-5; D is perhaps TRBD1 (5 bases). The CDR3 loop spans 16 amino acids. CDR1 and CDR2 (germline): MDHEN, SYDVKM. The V gene lost 5 bases and the J gene lost 1 base, with 17 bases spanning the gap. CDR3 loop: CASSRVQGGAQETQYF. CDR3 nucleotide sequence: TGTGCCAGCAGTCGTGTCCAGGGTGGGGCCCAAGAGACCCAGTACTTC.

V and J are TRBV20-1 and TRBJ2-7; 9 bases agree with TRBD1. V was pared by 5 bases and J by 2 bases, with 4 bases of the junction left unmatched. Germline V gives CDR1 DFQATT, CDR2 SNEGSKA (reference sequence). The CDR3 length is 13 residues. The CDR3 bases are TGCAGTGCTCTCGGGACAGGGCCCTACGAGCAGTACTTC. Translated, it gives CSALGTGPYEQYF.